The 27 T cell receptor beta chains below were found in one sample sequenced in a study of shared clonotypes between healthy human individuals. Profiled with immunoSEQ multiplex PCR; TCRdb holds only in-frame clones, not every one. There are 800,000 to 1,200,000 clones in the sample; roughly 74% occur only once, and around 0.47% lies in the top ten. Sequences were obtained from memory CD4+ T cells from PBMCs. Documented subset: CD45RA-negative fraction. All receptors come from a young man in good health. Some clones in this sample may be carry-over from other donors' samples.

The chain has TRBV6-6 and TRBJ1-3; D gene uncertain. Germline CDR1 is MNHNY and CDR2 is SVGAGI (reference sequence). This CDR3 is 14 amino acids long. Trimming shortened V by 6 bases and J by 1 base, and 10 bases separated the two germline ends. As DNA, the CDR3 is TGTGCCAGCAGGGATCAGTTGTCTGGAAACACCATATATTTT. The encoded protein is CASRDQLSGNTIYF.

The rearrangement uses TRBV30 and TRBJ2-7, with D hard to call. Germline CDR1 GTSNPN, CDR2 SVGIG (reference sequence). The CDR3 sequence is 13 residues long. V was clipped by 4 bases and J by 0 bases, with 10 bases between them. This CDR3 reads CAWNFRSSYEQYF. CDR3 in DNA: TGTGCCTGGAATTTCCGTAGCTCCTACGAGCAGTACTTC.

This chain's CDR3 is CASSKPAGTGANTGELFF. The CDR3 DNA follows: TGTGCCAGCAGCAAACCCGCCGGGACAGGCGCGAACACCGGGGAGCTGTTTTTT. The chain has TRBV21-1 and TRBJ2-2; TRBD1 is the table's D call and was not checked against the DNA. TRBV21-1 is noted as a pseudogene. The CDR3 runs 18 residues.

V gene TRBV30 combines with J gene TRBJ1-2, with D unclear. Trimming took off 0 bases at V and 8 bases at J, with 10 bases between the two ends. Germline-derived CDR1 and CDR2 are GTSNPN and SVGIG (reference sequence). The CDR3 sequence is 12 residues long. CDR3 amino acids: CAWSVGSRGYTF. The CDR3 DNA follows: TGTGCCTGGAGTGTGGGAAGTCGGGGCTACACCTTC.

The V call is TRBV9, the J call TRBJ2-3, with a possible D match to TRBD2 (7 bases). This CDR3 has 16 residues. Germline assignment: CDR1 SGDLS and CDR2 YYNGEE. V lost 2 bases and J 1 base, leaving 14 bases between the germline ends. CDR3 residues: CASSVGGGKGTDTQYF. The CDR3 nucleotides read TGTGCCAGCAGCGTGGGAGGGGGGAAGGGCACAGATACGCAGTATTTT.

As to this clone: A much bigger clone sits one base away, suggesting this may be a read error. The sample carries other DNA sequences with the same CDR3. The chain has TRBV7-3 and TRBJ1-1, with D unresolved. The CDR3 totals 13 residues. Deletions cut 5 bases from V and 0 bases from J, with 7 bases between. Germline CDR1 is SGHTA and CDR2 is FQGTGA. The CDR3 spells CASSPRLNTEAFF. Here the CDR3 DNA reads TGTGCCAGCAGCCCCCGTTTGAACACTGAAGCTTTCTTT.

V and J are TRBV30 and TRBJ2-4; perhaps TRBD2 as D (6 bases). CDR3 length equals 14 residues. V dropped 4 bases and J dropped 0 bases, with 10 bases sitting between them. Germline V CDR1 and CDR2: GTSNPN, SVGIG (reference sequence). CDR3 coding DNA: TGTGCCTGGACGAGGCGGGGAGCCAAAAACATTCAGTACTTC. Encoded protein: CAWTRRGAKNIQYF.

This chain connects TRBV7-9 to TRBJ2-3; 16 bases are shared with TRBD2. Germline values: CDR1 SEHNR, CDR2 FQNEAQ (reference sequence). The trim removed 5 bases at V and 4 bases at J, leaving 3 bases unmatched. There are 16 residues in the CDR3. The CDR3 nucleotides read TGTGCCAGCAGCGGAGGGACTAGCGGGAGGGCAGATACGCAGTATTTT. This codes for CASSGGTSGRADTQYF. Drawing the rest from reference TRBV7-9 and TRBJ2-3, the complete variable domain is DTGVSQNPRHKITKRGQNVTFRCDPISEHNRLYWYRQTLGQGPEFLTYFQNEAQLEKSRLLSDRFSAERPKGSFSTLEIQRTEQGDSAMYLCASSGGTSGRADTQYFGPGTRLTVL.

The chain recombines TRBV7-6 with TRBJ2-1; D possibly corresponds to TRBD1 (5 bases). CDR3 length equals 15 residues. Germline V gene data show CDR1 as SGHVS and CDR2 as FNYEAQ. Deletions cut 5 bases from V and 0 bases from J, with 11 bases between. The chain's CDR3 is CASSLGAPSYNEQFF. The CDR3 DNA reads as TGTGCCAGCAGCCTAGGGGCCCCCTCCTACAATGAGCAGTTCTTC. Full variable domain (missing parts from reference TRBV7-6 and TRBJ2-1): GAGVSQSPRYKVTKRGQDVALRCDPISGHVSLYWYRQALGQGPEFLTYFNYEAQQDKSGLPNDRFSAERPEGSISTLTIQRTEQRDSAMYRCASSLGAPSYNEQFFGPGTRLTVL.

This chain's CDR3 is CASSYGRNTYEQYF. CDR3 coding DNA: TGTGCCAGCAGTTACGGGCGGAATACCTACGAGCAGTACTTC. The V and J genes are TRBV6-6 and TRBJ2-7; no definite D call. This CDR3 is 14 amino acids long. CDR1 is MNHNY and CDR2 is SVGAGI in the germline V gene (reference sequence). Trimming removed 2 bases from V and 2 bases from J, with 10 bases in between.

The CDR3 DNA reads as TGTGCCAGCAGCCCCTCCCTGCGGGGTTCGGGCTATGGCTACACCTTC. It yields the protein CASSPSLRGSGYGYTF. The chain couples TRBV7-2 to TRBJ1-2; D not resolved. V shed 5 bases and J shed 4 bases, with 20 bases lying between them. This CDR3 is built from 16 residues. CDR1 is SGHTA, CDR2 FQGNSA, per germline.

The chain links TRBV7-2 to TRBJ2-3; D gene unclear. The CDR3 is made up of 16 amino acids. Germline CDR1 and CDR2: SGHTA and FQGNSA. The V end was cut by 1 base, the J end by 0 bases, with 11 bases between. The CDR3 loop reads CASSLVWRSSTDTQYF. The CDR3 DNA reads TGTGCCAGCAGCTTAGTTTGGCGGTCTAGCACAGATACGCAGTATTTT.

Remarks on this clone: This sample also contains other DNA sequences that code for the same CDR3. The chain carries TRBV29-1 and TRBJ2-3, with D tentatively TRBD1 or TRBD2 (5 bases each). The germline V gene has CDR1 SQVTM and CDR2 ANQGSEA. Trimming took 6 bases from V and 2 from J, leaving 12 bases between them. This CDR3 contains 13 residues. The CDR3 sequence: CSVVRGSTDTQYF. The CDR3 DNA is TGCAGCGTCGTACGGGGCTCCACAGATACGCAGTATTTT.

The chain links TRBV6-5 to TRBJ1-5, with 7 bases identical to TRBD1. The CDR3 is 15 residues long. Germline V gene lookup returns CDR1 MNHEY and CDR2 SVGAGI. V gave up 3 bases and J gave up 5 bases; unmatched junction bases: 7. The CDR3 is CASSYTGVGYQPQHF. For the CDR3, the DNA is TGTGCCAGCAGTTATACAGGGGTGGGATATCAGCCCCAGCATTTT.

The chain links TRBV7-9 to TRBJ1-3; D gene ambiguous. The V gene lost 5 bases and the J gene lost 0 bases, with 14 bases spanning the gap. CDR3 size: 16 residues. Germline V gene data show CDR1 as SEHNR and CDR2 as FQNEAQ (reference sequence). The CDR3 DNA reads as TGTGCCAGCAGCCCGCCCGAATTGGGCTCTGGAAACACCATATATTTT. Its protein product is CASSPPELGSGNTIYF.

The chain links TRBV6-4 to TRBJ2-7; possible D gene TRBD2, 6 bases. CDR1 and CDR2 (germline): MRHNA, SNTAGT. V lost 7 bases to trimming and J lost 3 bases, with 16 bases between them. CDR3 size: 14 residues. The CDR3 DNA is TGTGCCAGCACCGGACTTTCGCGGGGCTACGAGCAGTACTTC. This encodes CASTGLSRGYEQYF.

This rearrangement joins TRBV28 to TRBJ1-4, with no clear D. CDR1 and CDR2 (germline): MDHEN, SYDVKM. This CDR3 region has 15 residues. Between the trimmed V and J ends, which lost 5 bases and 10 bases, there was a span of 20 bases. CDR3 amino acids: CASSPLEKGVGKLFF. In nucleotides, the CDR3 is TGTGCCAGCAGTCCTTTAGAAAAGGGCGTTGGAAAACTGTTTTTT.

CDR3 residues: CASSPGLDDTQYF. In DNA, the CDR3 is TGTGCCAGCTCACCGGGACTTGACGATACGCAGTATTTT. The chain uses TRBV18 and TRBJ2-3; D perhaps matches TRBD2 (6 bases). Germline CDR1 reads KGHSH; CDR2 reads LQKENI. V was pared by 3 bases and J by 6 bases, with 10 bases between. There are 13 residues in the CDR3.

Of note for this clone: One junction end disagrees with the germline gene, perhaps due to a read error. The chain has TRBV28 and TRBJ2-6; TRBD1 matches at 11 bases. The germline gives CDR1 MDHEN, CDR2 SYDVKM. The CDR3 is made up of 20 amino acids. In DNA form, the CDR3 reads TGTGCCGGCAGTTTAACCCAGGGGACAGGGGGGCACTCTGGGGCCAACGTCCTGACTTTC. Protein product: CAGSLTQGTGGHSGANVLTF.

The chain carries TRBV27 and TRBJ2-5, with D possibly TRBD2 on 5 matching bases. The last part of the DNA fits TRBJ2-7 better; the J call may be wrong. Germline CDR1 reads MNHEY; CDR2 reads SMNVEV (reference sequence). This CDR3 has 15 residues. CDR3 residues: CASSPYLALAYEQYF. In DNA form, the CDR3 reads TGTGCCAGCAGCCCCTACCTAGCTTTGGCCTACGAGCAGTACTTC.

The chain recombines TRBV5-1 with TRBJ1-4, with a weak D call TRBD1 (5 bases). The V gene lost 4 bases and the J gene lost 10 bases, with 17 bases spanning the gap. Germline V lookup: CDR1 SGHRS, CDR2 YFSETQ. The CDR3 has 14 residues. The CDR3 sequence is CASSLGDDLGKLFF. In nucleotides, the CDR3 is TGCGCCAGCAGCCTGGGGGACGACTTGGGAAAACTGTTTTTT.

The J gene is TRBJ2-7, the V gene TRBV29-1, with D unresolved. Germline-derived CDR1 and CDR2 are SQVTM and ANQGSEA. This CDR3 has 13 residues. V gave up 7 bases and J gave up 6 bases, with 19 bases separating them. The CDR3 DNA is TGCAGCGCCCAACTGACTCGGCCTGGCGAGCAGTACTTC. This gives the protein CSAQLTRPGEQYF.

J is TRBJ2-3 and V is TRBV5-1; possible D gene TRBD2, 6 bases. V was shortened by 0 bases and J by 2 bases, with 13 bases between the two germline ends. Germline V gene lookup returns CDR1 SGHRS and CDR2 YFSETQ. The CDR3 runs to 16 residues. The CDR3 reads CASSLGRERFTDTQYF. CDR3 bases: TGCGCCAGCAGCTTGGGTCGGGAGAGATTCACAGATACGCAGTATTTT.

This clone is a singleton in its sample. The chain combines TRBV7-3 with TRBJ2-1, with a weak D call TRBD2 (6 bases). Germline V gene sequence: CDR1 SGHTA, CDR2 FQGTGA. The CDR3 spans 14 residues. The V and J ends lost 2 bases and 9 bases respectively, with 14 bases between them. For the CDR3, the DNA is TGTGCCAGCAGCTTAGCGGGGAGGTGGAGTGAGCAGTTCTTC. Protein: CASSLAGRWSEQFF.

The chain uses TRBV30 and TRBJ2-5; D may be TRBD1 (6 bases). The DNA end favors TRBJ2-7, so the J call may be wrong. Germline V gives CDR1 GTSNPN, CDR2 SVGIG (reference sequence). The CDR3 sequence is 14 residues long. The CDR3 nucleotides read TGTGCCTGGAGGGCTTGGGGGCTCAGCTACGAGCAGTACTTC. Amino acid sequence: CAWRAWGLSYEQYF.

The rearrangement joins TRBV18 to TRBJ1-1; unclear D gene. Deletions cut 8 bases from V and 1 base from J, with 11 bases between. Germline V CDR1 and CDR2: KGHSH, LQKENI. The CDR3 covers 13 residues. The CDR3 DNA reads as TGTGCCAGCCCGCTACGGGGGAACACTGAAGCTTTCTTT. Translation: CASPLRGNTEAFF.

The chain joins TRBV9 to TRBJ2-3; 7 bases agree with TRBD1. V shed 4 bases and J 3 bases; nucleotides not matched to a gene: 8. The germline V gene encodes CDR1 SGDLS and CDR2 YYNGEE. CDR3 length: 15 residues. CDR3: CASSPRGGATDTQYF. The CDR3 DNA reads TGTGCCAGCAGCCCGCGAGGGGGCGCAACAGATACGCAGTATTTT.